These 13 T cell receptor beta chains were all obtained from the same sample, sequenced in a study of blood T cell repertoires in COVID-19. Some clones are missing from TCRdb's copy, which holds only in-frame ones; the method was immunoSEQ multiplex PCR. The sample comprises some 240,000 clones, approximately 92% of which are singletons, and approximately 5% rests with the top ten. Sequencing was performed on peripheral blood. The receptors come from a woman aged 35 to 49 who had recovered from COVID-19.

V usage is TRBV5-4 and J usage is TRBJ2-2, with no clear D. The CDR3 totals 12 residues. The V end lost 4 bases, the J end lost 2 bases, and 3 bases lay between the germline ends. The germline V gene encodes CDR1 SGHNT and CDR2 YYREEE (reference sequence). The DNA of the CDR3 is TGTGCCAGCAGCCAAAACACCGGGGAGCTGTTTTTT. It is translated as CASSQNTGELFF.

V and J are TRBV2 and TRBJ2-3; 9 bases map to TRBD2. V dropped 5 bases and J dropped 2; count of bases not matched to a gene: 8. The CDR3 totals 16 residues. Germline values: CDR1 SNHLY, CDR2 FYNNEI. The CDR3 is CASSRAGTSLTDTQYF. CDR3 DNA sequence: TGTGCCAGCAGTCGAGCCGGGACTAGCCTCACAGATACGCAGTATTTT.

This clone was detected only a few times. This chain joins TRBV6-5 and TRBJ1-5; 11 bases map to TRBD1. Trimming at V came to 4 bases and at J to 2 bases, leaving 4 bases not matched to a gene. Germline CDR1 and CDR2: MNHEY and SVGAGI. This CDR3 spans 16 amino acids. The CDR3 is CASSLRTGGGNQPQHF. CDR3 bases: TGTGCCAGCAGTTTGCGGACAGGGGGCGGCAATCAGCCCCAGCATTTT.

The chain links TRBV4-1 to TRBJ1-2; possible D gene TRBD1, 6 bases. V was pared by 4 bases and J by 1 base, with 13 bases between. The CDR3 sequence is 15 residues long. CDR1 is MGHRA, CDR2 YSYEKL, per germline. The CDR3: CASSPSQGINYGYTF. DNA of the CDR3: TGCGCCAGCAGCCCCTCGCAGGGGATTAACTATGGCTACACCTTC.

With respect to this clone: Relative to the germline gene, one junction end is altered; a read error may explain this. The chain uses TRBV3-1 (or the pseudogene TRBV3-2) and TRBJ1-5, with 8 bases aligning to TRBD1. Per the germline V gene, CDR1 is LGHDT and CDR2 is YNNKEL (reference sequence). The CDR3 consists of 14 residues. The CDR3 sequence: CASSQSGGNQPQHF. CDR3 DNA: TGTGCCAGCAGCCAATCAGGGGGCAATCAACCCCAGCATTTT.

The chain uses TRBV10-3 and TRBJ1-4, with unresolved D. Germline lookup yields CDR1 ENHRY and CDR2 SYGVKD. With 6 bases removed from V and 6 bases from J, the gap between germline ends came to 11 bases. CDR3 length equals 13 residues. In nucleotides, the CDR3 is TGTGCCATCAGCGCCCAACGGGATGAAAAACTGTTTTTT. Its protein product is CAISAQRDEKLFF.

The chain recombines TRBV9 with TRBJ1-2, with D tentatively TRBD1 (5 bases). This CDR3 has 15 residues. From germline, CDR1 is SGDLS and CDR2 YYNGEE. V was pared by 2 bases and J by 9 bases, with 20 bases between. The CDR3 nucleotides are TGTGCCAGCAGCGTCCGAGACAGATTTACAGGTAGCTACACCTTC. It encodes CASSVRDRFTGSYTF.

The DNA for the CDR3 is TGTGCCAGCAGCTCCCCGCTCGGGGGGGCGTACGAGCAGTACTTC. Amino acids: CASSSPLGGAYEQYF. This chain joins TRBV11-1 and TRBJ2-7; TRBD2 matches 8 bases. Trimming took 4 bases from V and 4 from J; bases not matched to a gene: 9. This CDR3 region has 15 residues. Germline CDR1 SGHAT, CDR2 FQDESV (reference sequence). Looking up the rest from reference TRBV11-1 and TRBJ2-7 gives the full variable domain: EAEVAQSPRYKITEKSQAVAFWCDPISGHATLYWYRQILGQGPELLVQFQDESVVDDSQLPKDRFSAERLKGVDSTLKIQPAELGDSAMYLCASSSPLGGAYEQYFGPGTRLTVT.

The J gene is TRBJ2-3, the V gene TRBV5-1; D remains unclear. Germline V lookup: CDR1 SGHRS, CDR2 YFSETQ. V lost 5 bases to trimming and J lost 0 bases, with 13 bases between them. The CDR3 is 15 amino acids. The CDR3 is CASRKIATSTDTQYF. Here the CDR3 DNA reads TGCGCCAGCAGAAAGATAGCCACTAGCACAGATACGCAGTATTTT. Looking up the rest from reference TRBV5-1 and TRBJ2-3 gives the full variable domain: KAGVTQTPRYLIKTRGQQVTLSCSPISGHRSVSWYQQTPGQGLQFLFEYFSETQRNKGNFPGRFSGRQFSNSRSEMNVSTLELGDSALYLCASRKIATSTDTQYFGPGTRLTVL.

In DNA, the CDR3 is TGTGCCAGCTCACCATGGGGGGACACTGAAGCTTTCTTT. Translation: CASSPWGDTEAFF. This chain links TRBV18 with TRBJ1-1; TRBD1 might be the D (5 bases). The CDR3 runs to 13 residues. Per germline, CDR1 KGHSH and CDR2 LQKENI. The V end lost 2 bases, the J end lost 3 bases, and 7 bases lay between the germline ends.

The V gene is TRBV5-1, the J gene TRBJ1-2; D is undetermined. This CDR3 contains 14 residues. V lost 0 bases and J 4 bases, leaving 10 bases between the germline ends. Germline loops: CDR1 SGHRS, CDR2 YFSETQ. The CDR3 sequence is CASSLAGMGYGYTF. For the CDR3, the DNA is TGCGCCAGCAGCTTGGCGGGGATGGGCTATGGCTACACCTTC.

The CDR3 DNA is TGTGCCAGCAAGAAAGAGAGCTCCTATAATTCACCCCTCCACTTT. This translates into CASKKESSYNSPLHF. The rearrangement joins TRBV2 to TRBJ1-6, with no clear D. V lost 7 bases and J lost 0, with 10 bases in between. The CDR3 consists of 15 residues. Germline V gives CDR1 SNHLY, CDR2 FYNNEI.

The chain links TRBV6-6 to TRBJ2-1; no reliable D call. CDR1 is MNHNY, CDR2 SVGAGI, per germline (reference sequence). This CDR3 contains 14 residues. V was trimmed by 0 bases and J by 3 bases, leaving 6 bases between them. CDR3 sequence reads: CASSYSASYNEQFF. CDR3 coding DNA: TGTGCCAGCAGTTACTCCGCTAGCTACAATGAGCAGTTCTTC.